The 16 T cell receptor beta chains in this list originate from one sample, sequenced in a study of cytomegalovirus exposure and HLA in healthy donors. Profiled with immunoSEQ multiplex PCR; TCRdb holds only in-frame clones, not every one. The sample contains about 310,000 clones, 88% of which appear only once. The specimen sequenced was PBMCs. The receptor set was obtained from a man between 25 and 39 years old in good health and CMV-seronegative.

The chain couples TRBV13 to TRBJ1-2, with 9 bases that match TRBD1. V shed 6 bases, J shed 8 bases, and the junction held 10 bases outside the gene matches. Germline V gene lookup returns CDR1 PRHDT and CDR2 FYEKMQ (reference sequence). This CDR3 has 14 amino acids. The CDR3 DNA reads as TGTGCCAGCAGTAGACCGGGACAGGGTACCGGCTACACCTTC. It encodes CASSRPGQGTGYTF.

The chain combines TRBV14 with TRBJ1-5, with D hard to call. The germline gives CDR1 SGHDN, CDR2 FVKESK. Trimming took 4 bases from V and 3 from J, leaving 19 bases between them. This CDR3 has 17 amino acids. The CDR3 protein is CASSPPRARFDNQPQHF. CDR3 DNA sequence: TGTGCCAGCAGCCCGCCGAGGGCGCGTTTCGACAATCAGCCCCAGCATTTT.

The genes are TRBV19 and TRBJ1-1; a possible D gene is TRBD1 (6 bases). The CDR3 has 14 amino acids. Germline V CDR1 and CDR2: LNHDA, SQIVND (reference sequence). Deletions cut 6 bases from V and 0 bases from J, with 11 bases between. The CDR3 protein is CASSYRVMNTEAFF. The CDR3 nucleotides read TGTGCCAGTAGCTACAGGGTAATGAACACTGAAGCTTTCTTT.

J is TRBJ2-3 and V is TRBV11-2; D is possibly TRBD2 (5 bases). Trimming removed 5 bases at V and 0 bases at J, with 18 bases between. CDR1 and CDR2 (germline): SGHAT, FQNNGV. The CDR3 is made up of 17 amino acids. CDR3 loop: CASSPTKGLISTDTQYF. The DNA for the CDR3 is TGTGCCAGCAGCCCGACGAAAGGACTTATAAGCACAGATACGCAGTATTTT.

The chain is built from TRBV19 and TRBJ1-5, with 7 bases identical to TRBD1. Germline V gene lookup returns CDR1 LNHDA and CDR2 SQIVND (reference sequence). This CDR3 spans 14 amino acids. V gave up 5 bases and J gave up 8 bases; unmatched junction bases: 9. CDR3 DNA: TGTGCCAGTAGTGCCGGAAGAACAGGGGAGCCCCAGCATTTT. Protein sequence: CASSAGRTGEPQHF.

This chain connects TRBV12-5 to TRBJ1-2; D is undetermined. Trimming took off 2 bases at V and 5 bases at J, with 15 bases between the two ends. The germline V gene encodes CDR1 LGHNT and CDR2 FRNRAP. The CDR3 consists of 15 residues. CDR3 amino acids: CASGLSGGEAYGYTF. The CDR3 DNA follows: TGTGCTAGTGGTTTGAGCGGCGGGGAGGCGTATGGCTACACCTTC.

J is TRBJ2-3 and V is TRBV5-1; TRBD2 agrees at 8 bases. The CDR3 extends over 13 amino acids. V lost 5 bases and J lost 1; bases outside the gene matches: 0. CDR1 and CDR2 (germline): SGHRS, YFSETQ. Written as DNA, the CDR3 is TGCGCCAGCAGGACTAGCGGCACAGATACGCAGTATTTT. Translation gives CASRTSGTDTQYF.

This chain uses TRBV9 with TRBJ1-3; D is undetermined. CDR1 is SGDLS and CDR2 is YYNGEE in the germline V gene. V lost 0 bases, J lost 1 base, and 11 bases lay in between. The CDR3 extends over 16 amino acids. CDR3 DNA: TGTGCCAGCAGCGTAGATCCTCTCCTGTCTGGAAACACCATATATTTT. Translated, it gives CASSVDPLLSGNTIYF.

The CDR3 DNA is TGTGCCAGTACCCTAGGTGTCACAACTAATGAAAAACTGTTTTTT. It specifies CASTLGVTTNEKLFF. This chain links TRBV19 with TRBJ1-4; no reliable D call. The CDR3 contains 15 residues. Looked up from germline, CDR1 is LNHDA and CDR2 is SQIVND (reference sequence). The V gene lost 7 bases and the J gene lost 0 bases, with 12 bases spanning the gap.

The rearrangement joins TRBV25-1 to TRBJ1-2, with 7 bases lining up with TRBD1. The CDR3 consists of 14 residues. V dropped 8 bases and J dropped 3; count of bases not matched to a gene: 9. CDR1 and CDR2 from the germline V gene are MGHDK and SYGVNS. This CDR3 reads CASSQTGNYYGYTF. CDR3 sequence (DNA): TGTGCCAGCTCTCAGACAGGGAATTACTATGGCTACACCTTC.

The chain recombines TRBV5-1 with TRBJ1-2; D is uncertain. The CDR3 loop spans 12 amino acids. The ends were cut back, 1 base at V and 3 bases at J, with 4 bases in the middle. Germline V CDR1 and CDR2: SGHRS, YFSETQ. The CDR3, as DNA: TGCGCCAGCAGCTTGCGGGACTATGGCTACACCTTC. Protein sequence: CASSLRDYGYTF.

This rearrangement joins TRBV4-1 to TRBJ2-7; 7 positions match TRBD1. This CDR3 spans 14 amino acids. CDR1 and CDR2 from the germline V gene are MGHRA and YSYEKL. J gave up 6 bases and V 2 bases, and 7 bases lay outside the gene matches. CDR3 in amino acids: CASSQWDSPVEQYF. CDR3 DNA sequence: TGCGCCAGCAGCCAATGGGACAGTCCTGTCGAGCAGTACTTC.

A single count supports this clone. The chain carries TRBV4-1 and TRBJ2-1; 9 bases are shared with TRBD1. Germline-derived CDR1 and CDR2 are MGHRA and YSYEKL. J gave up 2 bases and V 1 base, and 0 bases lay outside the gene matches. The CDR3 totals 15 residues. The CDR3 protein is CASSQGQGAYNEQFF. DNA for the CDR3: TGCGCCAGCAGCCAAGGACAGGGGGCCTACAATGAGCAGTTCTTC.

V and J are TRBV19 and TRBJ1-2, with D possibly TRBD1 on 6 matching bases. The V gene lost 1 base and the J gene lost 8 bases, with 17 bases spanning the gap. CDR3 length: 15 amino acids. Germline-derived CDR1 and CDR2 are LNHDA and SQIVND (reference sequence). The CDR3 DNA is TGTGCCAGTAGTATAGCGTACAGGGCAGGCCAGGGCTACACCTTC. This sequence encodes CASSIAYRAGQGYTF. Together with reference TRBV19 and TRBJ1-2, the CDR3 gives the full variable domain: DGGITQSPKYLFRKEGQNVTLSCEQNLNHDAMYWYRQDPGQGLRLIYYSQIVNDFQKGDIAEGYSVSREKKESFPLTVTSAQKNPTAFYLCASSIAYRAGQGYTFGSGTRLTVV.

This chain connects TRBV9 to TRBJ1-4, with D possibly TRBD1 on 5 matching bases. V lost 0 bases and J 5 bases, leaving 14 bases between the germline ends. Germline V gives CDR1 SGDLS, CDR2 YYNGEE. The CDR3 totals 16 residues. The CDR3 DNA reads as TGTGCCAGCAGCGTAGATCCCTCAGGGATCAATGAAAAACTGTTTTTT. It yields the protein CASSVDPSGINEKLFF. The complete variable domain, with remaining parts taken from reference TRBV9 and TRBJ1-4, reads DSGVTQTPKHLITATGQRVTLRCSPRSGDLSVYWYQQSLDQGLQFLIQYYNGEERAKGNILERFSAQQFPDLHSELNLSSLELGDSALYFCASSVDPSGINEKLFFGSGTQLSVL.

The CDR3 loop is CASRNGGAGANVLTF. As DNA, the CDR3 is TGTGCCAGCAGAAATGGGGGGGCTGGGGCCAACGTCCTGACTTTC. The chain is built from TRBV6-1 and TRBJ2-6, with 7 bases fitting TRBD2. Trimming removed 6 bases from V and 2 bases from J; junction bases left unmatched: 4. This CDR3 region has 15 residues. Germline CDR1 reads MNHNS; CDR2 reads SASEGT.